The clone carrying this T cell receptor (beta chain) showed up many times. Its antigen is currently unknown. For TCR beta, libraries came from quantitative 5'-RACE with molecular barcodes. TCRdb ran MiXCR on the 5' RACE reads and lists one entry per CDR3 protein. The table has about 140,000 distinct CDR3 sequences, more than 5.5% seen once; the top ten hold around 12%. This sample is drawn from a study of CD8 T cells in ankylosing spondylitis. Study-level results: There was a TCR beta motif, made of several highly homologous variants, that appeared characteristic of ankylosing spondylitis blood.

Germline V lookup: CDR1 MGHRA, CDR2 YSYEKL. The CDR3 contains 14 residues. V lost 0 bases to trimming and J lost 6 bases, with 10 bases between them. Sequencing was carried out using blood, either unsorted or a sorted T cell fraction (not recorded which). The receptor was derived from a female donor with ankylosing spondylitis or in good health (not recorded which). The chain links TRBV4-1 to TRBJ2-3, with D uncertain. DNA for the CDR3: TGCGCCAGCAGCCAAGAAGGCGGTTGGGATACGCAGTATTTT. This codes for CASSQEGGWDTQYF.